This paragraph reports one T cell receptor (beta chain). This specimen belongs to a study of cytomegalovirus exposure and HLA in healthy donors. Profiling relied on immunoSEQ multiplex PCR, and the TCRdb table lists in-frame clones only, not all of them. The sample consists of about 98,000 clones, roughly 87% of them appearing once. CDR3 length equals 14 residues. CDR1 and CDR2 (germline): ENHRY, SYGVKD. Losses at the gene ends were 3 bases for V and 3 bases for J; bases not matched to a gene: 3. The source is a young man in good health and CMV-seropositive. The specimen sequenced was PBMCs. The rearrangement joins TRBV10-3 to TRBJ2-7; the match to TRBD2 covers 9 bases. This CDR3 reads CAISEAGGVYEQYF. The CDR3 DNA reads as TGTGCCATCAGTGAAGCGGGGGGCGTCTACGAGCAGTACTTC.